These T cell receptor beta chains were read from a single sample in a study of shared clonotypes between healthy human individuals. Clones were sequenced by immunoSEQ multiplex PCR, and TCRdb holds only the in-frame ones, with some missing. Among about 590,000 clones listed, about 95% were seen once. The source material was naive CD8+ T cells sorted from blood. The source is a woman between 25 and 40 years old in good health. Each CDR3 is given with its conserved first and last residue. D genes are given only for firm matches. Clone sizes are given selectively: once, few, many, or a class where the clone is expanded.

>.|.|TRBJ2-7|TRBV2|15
CASSPFPGVTYEQYF
TGTGCCAGCAGTCCCTTCCCAGGAGTTACCTACGAGCAGTACTTC
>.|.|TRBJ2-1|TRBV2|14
CASIPTNFYNEQFF
TGTGCCAGCATTCCGACTAACTTCTACAATGAGCAGTTCTTC
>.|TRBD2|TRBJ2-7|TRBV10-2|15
CASSEGTSASYEQYF
TGCGCCAGCTCAGAGGGGACTAGCGCATCCTACGAGCAGTACTTC
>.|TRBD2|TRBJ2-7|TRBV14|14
CASSYRLADNEQYF
TGTGCCAGCAGCTATAGACTAGCGGATAACGAGCAGTACTTC
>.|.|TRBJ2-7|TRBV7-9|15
CASSLADGEPYEQYF
TGTGCCAGCAGCTTAGCAGACGGAGAACCCTACGAGCAGTACTTC
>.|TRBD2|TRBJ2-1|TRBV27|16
CASSFTELAGDNEQFF
TGTGCCAGCAGTTTTACCGAACTAGCGGGAGACAATGAGCAGTTCTTC
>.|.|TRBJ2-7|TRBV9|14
CASSVAGGVYEQYF
TGTGCCAGCAGCGTAGCAGGAGGGGTCTACGAGCAGTACTTC
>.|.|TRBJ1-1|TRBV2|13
CASREGMNTEAFF
TGTGCCAGCAGGGAGGGAATGAACACTGAAGCTTTCTTT
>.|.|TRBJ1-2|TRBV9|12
CASSESSYGYTF
TGTGCCAGCAGCGAAAGTAGCTATGGCTACACCTTC
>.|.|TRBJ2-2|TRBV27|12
CASSSGFGELFF
TGTGCCAGCAGTTCAGGGTTCGGGGAGCTGTTTTTT
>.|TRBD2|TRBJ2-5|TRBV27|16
CASSRLASGDQETQYF
TGTGCCAGCTCCCGTTTGGCTAGCGGAGACCAAGAGACCCAGTACTTC
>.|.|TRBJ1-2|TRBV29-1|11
CSAKDTSGYTF
TGCAGCGCCAAGGACACAAGTGGCTACACCTTC
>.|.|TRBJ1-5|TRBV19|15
CASSIVGGAGQPQHF
TGTGCCAGTAGTATAGTCGGAGGGGCCGGTCAGCCCCAGCATTTT
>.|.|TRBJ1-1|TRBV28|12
CASSQGGTEAFF
TGTGCCAGCAGCCAAGGGGGGACTGAAGCTTTCTTT
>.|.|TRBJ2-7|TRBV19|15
CASSTALDRPYEQYF
TGTGCCAGTAGTACCGCCCTCGACAGACCATACGAGCAGTACTTC
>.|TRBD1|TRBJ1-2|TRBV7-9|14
CASRQSDRVDGYTF
TGTGCCAGCAGACAATCGGACAGGGTCGATGGCTACACCTTC
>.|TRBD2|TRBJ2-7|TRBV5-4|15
CASRLWGGGSYEQYF
TGTGCCAGCAGACTATGGGGCGGGGGTTCCTACGAGCAGTACTTC
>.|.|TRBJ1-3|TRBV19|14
CASSFVGSGNTIYF
TGTGCCAGTAGTTTTGTGGGCTCTGGAAACACCATATATTTT
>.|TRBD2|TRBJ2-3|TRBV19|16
CASSILGTSYTDTQYF
TGTGCCAGTAGTATCCTAGGGACTAGCTACACAGATACGCAGTATTTT
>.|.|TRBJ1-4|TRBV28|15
CASRETGATNEKLFF
TGTGCCAGCAGGGAGACCGGGGCAACTAATGAAAAACTGTTTTTT
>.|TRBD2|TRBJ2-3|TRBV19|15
CASRLGTSITDTQYF
TGTGCCAGTAGACTGGGGACTAGCATCACAGATACGCAGTATTTT
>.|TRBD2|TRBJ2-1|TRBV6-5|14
CASSAAGSYNEQFF
TGTGCCAGCAGTGCAGCGGGGTCATACAATGAGCAGTTCTTC
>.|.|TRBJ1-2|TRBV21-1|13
CASSGYQTWGYTF
TGTGCCAGCAGCGGATATCAAACGTGGGGCTACACCTTC
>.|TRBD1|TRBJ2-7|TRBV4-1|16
CASSSTTGTGDYEQYF
TGCGCCAGCAGCTCTACAACCGGGACAGGGGACTACGAGCAGTACTTC
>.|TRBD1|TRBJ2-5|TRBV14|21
CASSQDSIETGDFGEEETQYF
TGTGCCAGCAGCCAAGATTCTATCGAGACAGGGGACTTTGGGGAGGAAGAGACCCAGTACTTC
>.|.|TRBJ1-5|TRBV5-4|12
CASSFESQPQHF
TGTGCCAGCAGCTTTGAAAGTCAGCCCCAGCATTTT
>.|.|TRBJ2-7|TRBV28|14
CASSPVQGGHEQYF
TGTGCCAGCAGTCCCGTCCAGGGTGGCCACGAGCAGTACTTC
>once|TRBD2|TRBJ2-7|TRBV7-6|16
CASSLGALAGSYEQYF
TGTGCCAGCAGCTTAGGGGCACTAGCGGGATCCTACGAGCAGTACTTC
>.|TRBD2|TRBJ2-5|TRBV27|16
CASSLGASGRFETQYF
TGTGCCAGCAGTTTAGGGGCTAGCGGGAGGTTCGAGACCCAGTACTTC
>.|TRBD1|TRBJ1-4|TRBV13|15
CASSLGGQGGEKLFF
TGTGCCAGCAGCTTGGGGGGACAGGGAGGCGAAAAACTGTTTTTT
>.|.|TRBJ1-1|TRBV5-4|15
CASSSADLDHTEAFF
TGTGCCAGCAGCTCTGCCGACTTGGATCACACTGAAGCTTTCTTT
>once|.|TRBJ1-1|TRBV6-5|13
CASSWGLYTEAFF
TGTGCCAGCAGTTGGGGGTTGTATACTGAAGCTTTCTTT
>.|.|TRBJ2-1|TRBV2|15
CASIEGDLSYNEQFF
TGTGCCAGCATTGAGGGGGACCTCTCCTACAATGAGCAGTTCTTC
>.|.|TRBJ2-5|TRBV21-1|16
CASSKAKDRAPETQYF
TGTGCCAGCAGCAAAGCTAAGGACAGGGCTCCGGAGACCCAGTACTTC
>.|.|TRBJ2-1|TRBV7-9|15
CASSFGREPYNEQFF
TGTGCCAGCAGCTTCGGCAGGGAACCCTACAATGAGCAGTTCTTC
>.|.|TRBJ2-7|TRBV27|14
CASSLGLGDYEQYF
TGTGCCAGCAGTTTAGGGCTAGGGGACTACGAGCAGTACTTC
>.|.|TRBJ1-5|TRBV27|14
CASSLWAGNQPQHF
TGTGCCAGCAGCCTCTGGGCGGGCAATCAGCCCCAGCATTTT
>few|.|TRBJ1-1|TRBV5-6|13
CASSFTRGTEAFF
TGTGCCAGCAGCTTTACTAGGGGCACTGAAGCTTTCTTT
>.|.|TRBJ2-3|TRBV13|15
CASSLWGAASDTQYF
TGTGCCAGCAGCTTATGGGGGGCAGCCTCAGATACGCAGTATTTT
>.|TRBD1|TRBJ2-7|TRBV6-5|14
CASSLGQGAYEQYF
TGTGCCAGCAGTTTGGGACAGGGGGCCTACGAGCAGTACTTC
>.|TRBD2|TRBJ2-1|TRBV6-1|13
CALYSGTEGEQFF
TGTGCCTTATATAGCGGGACCGAAGGTGAGCAGTTCTTC
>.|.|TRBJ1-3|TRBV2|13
CASMDSAENTIYF
TGTGCCAGCATGGACAGTGCGGAAAACACCATATATTTT